The 3 T cell receptor beta chains below were found in one sample sequenced in a study of cytomegalovirus exposure and HLA in healthy donors (dated by TCRdb to the late 2010s). The library was built by means of the immunoSEQ multiplex PCR assay. A mixture of 60 forward primers for TCR Vbeta segments and 13 reverse primers for TCR Jbeta segments was used in the multiplex PCR. The table comes from immuneACCESS by way of TCRdb, which keeps in-frame sequences with V and J called. Part of the clones is missing from these tables; in studies checked, under half for an unresolved V gene and the rest for unknown reasons. This sample gives about 100,000 clones in total; roughly 70% of them show up just once. The biggest ten clones account for more than 9% of the sample. Source material: PBMCs. The receptor set was obtained from a man aged 45-65 years in good health and CMV-seronegative.

V usage is TRBV6-6 and J usage is TRBJ2-2, with D hard to call. The germline V gene encodes CDR1 MNHNY and CDR2 SVGAGI (reference sequence). This CDR3 is built from 13 residues. The V end was cut by 4 bases, the J end by 4 bases, with 7 bases between. DNA of the CDR3: TGTGCCAGCAGTTCGCTAGGCACCGGGGAGCTGTTTTTT. This gives the protein CASSSLGTGELFF.

V and J are TRBV7-3 and TRBJ2-3, with D unclear. This CDR3 has 21 amino acids. V lost 5 bases to trimming and J lost 2 bases, with 32 bases between them. From germline, CDR1 is SGHTA and CDR2 FQGTGA. CDR3 residues: CASSQIRHYREVCPVTDTQYF. In DNA form, the CDR3 reads TGTGCCAGCAGCCAAATAAGGCACTACCGAGAAGTTTGCCCAGTCACAGATACGCAGTATTTT.

Note on this clone: This sample includes further DNA sequences coding for the same CDR3. The chain joins TRBV9 to TRBJ1-3, with a possible D match to TRBD1 (5 bases). The CDR3 length is 15 residues. V was trimmed by 0 bases and J by 0 bases, leaving 7 bases between them. CDR1 is SGDLS, CDR2 YYNGEE, per germline. The CDR3 loop reads CASSVGQSSGNTIYF. The CDR3 coding sequence is TGTGCCAGCAGCGTAGGACAGTCCTCTGGAAACACCATATATTTT.